Presented here are 14 T cell receptor beta chains from one specimen sequenced in a study of shared T cell receptors in the human thymus (dated by TCRdb to about 2021). The library came from the immunoSEQ multiplex PCR assay. TCRdb took over this immuneACCESS table, retaining in-frame rearrangements with V and J assigned. Such tables are incomplete; in checked studies, under half of the missing clones stem from an unresolved V gene, and the remainder is unexplained. In all, the sample holds hundreds of thousands of clones, and 70% to 90% of those were seen once. About 0.011% of the sample is held by the ten biggest clonotypes. The same sample was also studied in work on human thymus T cells.

The sample was thymocytes. All receptors derive from a girl in the first two years of life with a congenital heart defect. Donor details come from another sample of the same person, matched by shared clones.

The V call is TRBV5-8, the J call TRBJ2-7, with D possibly TRBD1 on 6 matching bases. CDR1 is SGHTS, CDR2 YDEGEE, per germline. V was cut by 1 base and J by 0 bases, with 14 bases left in between. The CDR3 runs 16 residues. The CDR3 region is CASSLRPQGYSYEQYF. As DNA, the CDR3 is TGTGCCAGCAGCTTGCGACCACAGGGATACTCCTACGAGCAGTACTTC.

The chain carries TRBV6-1 and TRBJ1-1; perhaps TRBD1 as D (6 bases). V was trimmed by 9 bases and J by 1 base, leaving 18 bases between them. Germline assignment: CDR1 MNHNS and CDR2 SASEGT. The length of the CDR3 is 15 residues. The CDR3 protein is CASEGVTRPNTEAFF. The CDR3 DNA reads as TGTGCCAGTGAGGGGGTCACTCGGCCGAACACTGAAGCTTTCTTT.

This clone was seen a handful of times. The genes are TRBV4-1 and TRBJ1-1, with TRBD1 matching 8 bases. Trimming at V came to 4 bases and at J to 0 bases, leaving 1 base not matched to a gene. The CDR3 runs 14 residues. Germline CDR1 MGHRA, CDR2 YSYEKL. The CDR3: CASSPGQVNTEAFF. CDR3 in DNA: TGCGCCAGCAGCCCGGGACAGGTGAACACTGAAGCTTTCTTT.

The CDR3 sequence: CASSLAGVVVAEAFF. Written as DNA, the CDR3 is TGTGCCAGCAGCTTAGCAGGGGTGGTGGTCGCTGAAGCTTTCTTT. The chain has TRBV7-2 and TRBJ1-1; perhaps TRBD1 as D (5 bases). The CDR3 runs to 15 residues. Trimming removed 0 bases at V and 6 bases at J, with 14 bases between. CDR1 and CDR2 (germline): SGHTA, FQGNSA.

The rearrangement joins TRBV7-9 to TRBJ1-2, with no clear D. V lost 4 bases to trimming and J lost 8 bases, with 8 bases between them. The germline CDR1 and CDR2 sequences are SEHNR and FQNEAQ (reference sequence). There are 11 residues in the CDR3. The CDR3 bases are TGTGCCAGCAGCTCCCCCAGAGGCTACACCTTC. Translation gives CASSSPRGYTF.

A single count supports this clone. The chain joins TRBV9 to TRBJ2-7; 9 bases line up with TRBD1. After removal of 0 bases from V and 5 bases from J, the junction contained 12 bases not matched to a gene. Germline CDR1 reads SGDLS; CDR2 reads YYNGEE. The CDR3 has 17 amino acids. CDR3 residues: CASSVGPYTTGGDEQYF. CDR3 coding DNA: TGTGCCAGCAGCGTAGGACCCTATACGACAGGGGGAGACGAGCAGTACTTC.

This clone has more than one count but fewer than ten. The chain employs TRBV27 and TRBJ1-6, with 7 bases that match TRBD1. The J segment lost 8 bases and the V segment lost 3 bases, leaving 10 bases of the junction unmatched. This CDR3 region has 16 residues. CDR1 and CDR2 from the germline V gene are MNHEY and SMNVEV (reference sequence). CDR3 protein: CASSLISQGTDSPLHF. Here the CDR3 DNA reads TGTGCCAGCAGTTTGATCTCACAGGGGACGGATTCACCCCTCCACTTT.

This chain uses TRBV9 with TRBJ1-6; TRBD1 might be the D (5 bases). Trimming took 0 bases from V and 4 from J, leaving 14 bases between them. This CDR3 comprises 17 residues. The germline gives CDR1 SGDLS, CDR2 YYNGEE. The CDR3 bases are TGTGCCAGCAGCGTAGCGGGTTCAGGGCTTTATAATTCACCCCTCCACTTT. Translation: CASSVAGSGLYNSPLHF.

This clone was counted between two and nine times. This rearrangement joins TRBV5-1 to TRBJ2-2, with 9 bases aligning to TRBD1. Trimming took 0 bases from V and 0 from J; bases not matched to a gene: 15. The CDR3 runs to 21 residues. The V gene's germline CDR1 is SGHRS and CDR2 YFSETQ. CDR3 bases: TGCGCCAGCAGCTTGGTCCGGATCCGGGACAGGGCCCATACGAACACCGGGGAGCTGTTTTTT. Its protein product is CASSLVRIRDRAHTNTGELFF. The variable domain in full, completed from reference TRBV5-1 and TRBJ2-2, reads KAGVTQTPRYLIKTRGQQVTLSCSPISGHRSVSWYQQTPGQGLQFLFEYFSETQRNKGNFPGRFSGRQFSNSRSEMNVSTLELGDSALYLCASSLVRIRDRAHTNTGELFFGEGSRLTVL.

This chain connects TRBV6-6 to TRBJ2-7; 9 nucleotides agree with TRBD1. The ends lost 5 bases at V and 1 base at J; junction bases unmatched: 3. This CDR3 has 14 amino acids. Germline-derived CDR1 and CDR2 are MNHNY and SVGAGI (reference sequence). The CDR3 sequence: CASSAGTGSYEQYF. CDR3 bases: TGTGCCAGCAGTGCCGGGACAGGGTCCTACGAGCAGTACTTC.

The chain combines TRBV2 with TRBJ1-4; 8 positions match TRBD1. The CDR3 is 14 residues long. The V and J ends lost 4 bases and 8 bases, in that order; junction bases with no gene match: 6. The germline V gene has CDR1 SNHLY and CDR2 FYNNEI. The CDR3 here is CASSGQGWGEKLFF. The CDR3 DNA sequence: TGTGCCAGCAGTGGACAGGGGTGGGGGGAAAAACTGTTTTTT.

V is TRBV28 and J is TRBJ1-2; D possibly corresponds to TRBD1 (5 bases). V was pared by 3 bases and J by 3 bases, with 5 bases between. Germline V gives CDR1 MDHEN, CDR2 SYDVKM. The CDR3 has 12 residues. The CDR3 loop reads CASSLGHYGYTF. The CDR3 nucleotides are TGTGCCAGCAGTTTGGGGCACTATGGCTACACCTTC.

This chain connects TRBV6-1 to TRBJ1-5; 9 bases are shared with TRBD1. The germline V gene encodes CDR1 MNHNS and CDR2 SASEGT. This CDR3 has 15 residues. With V trimmed by 4 bases and J by 2 bases, 3 bases remained unmatched. Here the CDR3 reads CASSVRDRGNQPQHF. CDR3 sequence (DNA): TGTGCCAGCAGTGTCCGGGACAGGGGCAATCAGCCCCAGCATTTT.

In nucleotides, the CDR3 is TGTGCCAGCAGTGTCGGACTGACCTCGGGGTCCCTACGGGGTGGCTACACCTTC. Protein: CASSVGLTSGSLRGGYTF. The chain couples TRBV6-1 to TRBJ1-2; no clear D gene. Germline loops: CDR1 MNHNS, CDR2 SASEGT. This CDR3 has 18 residues. V dropped 4 bases and J dropped 7 bases, with 28 bases sitting between them.